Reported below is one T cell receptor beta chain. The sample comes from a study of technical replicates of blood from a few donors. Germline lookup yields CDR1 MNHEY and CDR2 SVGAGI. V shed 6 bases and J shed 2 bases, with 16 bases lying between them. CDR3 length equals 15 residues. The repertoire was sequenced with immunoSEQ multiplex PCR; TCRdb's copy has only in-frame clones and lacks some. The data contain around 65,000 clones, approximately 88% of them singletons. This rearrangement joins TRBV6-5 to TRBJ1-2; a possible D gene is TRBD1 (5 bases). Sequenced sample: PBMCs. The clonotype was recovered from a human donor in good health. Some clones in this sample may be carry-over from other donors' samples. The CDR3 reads CASSRGAAPNYGYTF. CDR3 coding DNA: TGTGCCAGCAGCCGTGGGGCAGCTCCAAACTATGGCTACACCTTC.